This TCR beta chain was identified in a study of cytomegalovirus exposure and HLA in healthy donors. The study's findings and limits: Highest at DRB1 and lowest at HLA-C, TCR association rates differed among HLA loci in a later analysis. The authors listed 164 TCR beta chains as cytomegalovirus-associated. The analysis excluded some indistinguishable V segments, including TRBV6-2 and TRBV6-3.

On this clone itself: No antigen is known for it.

In the PCR, 60 Vbeta and 13 Jbeta primers were used. TCRdb's table, derived via immunoSEQ multiplex PCR, lists solely in-frame clones and lacks some. The table shows about 140,000 clones, with about three quarters occurring only once. V dropped 0 bases and J dropped 3 bases, with 4 bases sitting between them. CDR1 and CDR2 (germline): MNHEY, SVGAGI. The CDR3 has 13 residues. The rearrangement uses TRBV6-5 and TRBJ2-3, with no clear D. The specimen sequenced was PBMCs. This receptor was taken from a woman in her 40s in good health and CMV-seronegative. The CDR3 protein is CASSYSETDTQYF. The CDR3 coding sequence is TGTGCCAGCAGTTACTCCGAGACAGATACGCAGTATTTT.